This T cell receptor (beta chain) was found in a study of CD8 T cells in ankylosing spondylitis. The study, taken as a whole, reports: Blood of patients with ankylosing spondylitis appeared to be characterized by a TCR beta motif of several highly homologous variants.

There are a few counts of this clonotype. Its antigen is unidentified. The authors made TCR beta libraries by quantitative 5'-RACE with molecular barcodes. Each CDR3 protein is one row after TCRdb ran MiXCR on the 5' RACE reads. The table has roughly 230,000 distinct CDR3 sequences, about a sixth seen once. V gave up 5 bases and J gave up 6 bases, with 9 bases separating them. Germline CDR1 and CDR2: KGHDR and SFDVKD. This CDR3 contains 13 residues. The sequence derives from a male donor with ankylosing spondylitis or in good health (not recorded which). V is TRBV24-1 and J is TRBJ2-2; D perhaps matches TRBD2 (6 bases). The material sequenced was blood, either unsorted or a sorted T cell fraction (not recorded which). CDR3 in amino acids: CATSGTGAGELFF. The DNA of the CDR3 is TGTGCCACCAGTGGAACGGGAGCCGGGGAGCTGTTTTTT.